One T cell receptor beta chain is described in this entry. The sample belongs to a study of blood T cell repertoires in COVID-19. About the research overall: The samples span acute and convalescent COVID-19 from the United States, Italy and Spain.

The J segment lost 6 bases and the V segment lost 5 bases, leaving 8 bases of the junction unmatched. The CDR3 sequence is 15 residues long. The germline V gene has CDR1 SGHRS and CDR2 YFSETQ. Source study methods: Reference gene primer amplification gave nucleated cell count estimates. Profiled with immunoSEQ multiplex PCR; TCRdb holds only in-frame clones, not every one. For V, J and clone size, that table is used; D and trimming come from the DNA. The sample lists 150,000 to 200,000 clones, around 82% occurring once. Seattle-derived patients entered the study during active infection and were followed longitudinally.

Sequencing used peripheral blood. The TCR comes from a woman between 40 and 55 years old with COVID-19, enrolled during active disease. The chain employs TRBV5-1 and TRBJ1-6; TRBD1 matches at 7 bases. The CDR3 DNA sequence: TGCGCCAGCAGTTTGAGACAGGGCGGTAATTCACCCCTCCACTTT. Its translation: CASSLRQGGNSPLHF.